A selection of T cell receptor beta chains follows, all from one sample in a study of blood T cell repertoires in COVID-19. Repertoires were generated with immunoSEQ multiplex PCR, while TCRdb's copy carries only in-frame clones and drops some. The sample yields 37,000 or so clones, over 80% seen once. The specimen sequenced was peripheral blood. The receptors here all came from a human donor in a cohort sampled during active COVID-19. The CDR3 runs from the conserved cysteine through the conserved F or W. The order of the fields is J gene, clone size, V gene, D gene, CDR3 DNA, CDR3 protein. A D gene is named only where the DNA matches it firmly. Only part of the rows carry a size: once, few, many, or a class if the clone is expanded.

J gene: TRBJ2-5; clone size: NA; V gene: TRBV5-1; D gene: NA; CDR3 DNA: TGCGCCAGCAGCTTGATAGCGGACCAAGAGACCCAGTACTTC; CDR3 protein: CASSLIADQETQYF
J gene: TRBJ2-4; clone size: NA; V gene: TRBV21-1; D gene: NA; CDR3 DNA: TGTGCCAGCAGCAAAGTTCGGGGACAGCTAGCCAAAAACATTCAGTACTTC; CDR3 protein: CASSKVRGQLAKNIQYF
J gene: TRBJ1-6; clone size: NA; V gene: TRBV19; D gene: NA; CDR3 DNA: TGTGCCAGTAGAGACAGATCCCACAAACTTTCACCCCTCCACTTT; CDR3 protein: CASRDRSHKLSPLHF
J gene: TRBJ2-7; clone size: NA; V gene: TRBV5-1; D gene: NA; CDR3 DNA: TGCGCCAGCAGCTTACAGGGTAGTAGTTACGAGCAGTACTTC; CDR3 protein: CASSLQGSSYEQYF
J gene: TRBJ2-1; clone size: NA; V gene: TRBV27; D gene: NA; CDR3 DNA: TGTGCCAGCACCGCTGGGCCCTACAATGAGCAGTTCTTC; CDR3 protein: CASTAGPYNEQFF
J gene: TRBJ2-3; clone size: NA; V gene: TRBV4-3; D gene: TRBD1; CDR3 DNA: TGCGCCAGCAGCCAAGATCCAGGGGGCCCGCAGTATTTT; CDR3 protein: CASSQDPGGPQYF
J gene: TRBJ2-1; clone size: few; V gene: TRBV7-3; D gene: NA; CDR3 DNA: TGTGCCAGCAGCTTAAGTGCAGGTAACAATGAGCAGTTCTTC; CDR3 protein: CASSLSAGNNEQFF
J gene: TRBJ2-2; clone size: NA; V gene: TRBV6-5; D gene: TRBD2; CDR3 DNA: TGTGCCAGCAGCTCGACGGGGGGGCGGACCGGGGAGCTGTTTTTT; CDR3 protein: CASSSTGGRTGELFF
J gene: TRBJ2-2; clone size: few; V gene: TRBV4-2; D gene: NA; CDR3 DNA: TGTGCCAGCAGCCAAGATGAGGGGGGGGCCGGGGAGCTGTTTTTT; CDR3 protein: CASSQDEGGAGELFF
J gene: TRBJ1-1; clone size: NA; V gene: TRBV5-4; D gene: TRBD1; CDR3 DNA: TGTGCCAGCAGCCCACGGGACAGGGCAATGAACACTGAAGCTTTCTTT; CDR3 protein: CASSPRDRAMNTEAFF
J gene: TRBJ1-6; clone size: once; V gene: TRBV19; D gene: TRBD1; CDR3 DNA: TGTGCCAGTAGTATGGCCCCGGGACAGGCGGCACCCCTCCACTTT; CDR3 protein: CASSMAPGQAAPLHF
J gene: TRBJ1-1; clone size: NA; V gene: TRBV3-1/TRBV3-2; D gene: NA; CDR3 DNA: TGTGCCAGCAGCCAAGGCCGGGGGAGGACTGAAGCTTTCTTT; CDR3 protein: CASSQGRGRTEAFF
J gene: TRBJ2-3; clone size: NA; V gene: TRBV5-1; D gene: NA; CDR3 DNA: TGCGCCAGCAGGGAGCAGGGGAACACAGATACGCAGTATTTT; CDR3 protein: CASREQGNTDTQYF
J gene: TRBJ1-1; clone size: few; V gene: TRBV4-2; D gene: TRBD1; CDR3 DNA: TGTGCCAGCAGCCGATACGGGGACAGTTCCGAAGCTTTCTTT; CDR3 protein: CASSRYGDSSEAFF
J gene: TRBJ2-2; clone size: NA; V gene: TRBV6-5; D gene: TRBD1; CDR3 DNA: TGTGCCAGCAGTAAGCGGACAGGGGACACCGGGGAGCTGTTTTTT; CDR3 protein: CASSKRTGDTGELFF
J gene: TRBJ1-5; clone size: few; V gene: TRBV7-8; D gene: NA; CDR3 DNA: TGTGCCAGCAGCCCCTATCAAGGGACTTATAGCAATCAGCCCCAGCATTTT; CDR3 protein: CASSPYQGTYSNQPQHF
J gene: TRBJ1-6; clone size: NA; V gene: TRBV6-5; D gene: TRBD1; CDR3 DNA: TGTGCCAGCAGTTACTCCGGCAGGGGGCATTCACCCCTCCACTTT; CDR3 protein: CASSYSGRGHSPLHF
J gene: TRBJ1-2; clone size: NA; V gene: TRBV24-1; D gene: NA; CDR3 DNA: TGTGCCACCAGTGTCGTGTTAACAGGGCCGGAGGGCTACACCTTC; CDR3 protein: CATSVVLTGPEGYTF
J gene: TRBJ2-5; clone size: NA; V gene: TRBV5-1; D gene: NA; CDR3 DNA: TGCGCCAGCAGACCCGGGACTGGGGCAGAGACCCAGTACTTC; CDR3 protein: CASRPGTGAETQYF
J gene: TRBJ2-5; clone size: NA; V gene: TRBV11-3; D gene: TRBD2; CDR3 DNA: TGTGCCAGCAGCCCACGCGGGGGGACGGGAGAGACCCAGTACTTC; CDR3 protein: CASSPRGGTGETQYF
J gene: TRBJ1-1; clone size: NA; V gene: TRBV6-5; D gene: NA; CDR3 DNA: TGTGCCAGCAAAGAGGGGACAACCCACACTGAAGCTTTCTTT; CDR3 protein: CASKEGTTHTEAFF
J gene: TRBJ2-1; clone size: NA; V gene: TRBV7-2; D gene: TRBD2; CDR3 DNA: TGTGCCAGCAGCTCCCCCCGGGGGGGCAGCAATGAGCAGTTCTTC; CDR3 protein: CASSSPRGGSNEQFF
J gene: TRBJ2-1; clone size: NA; V gene: TRBV7-3; D gene: TRBD2; CDR3 DNA: TGTGCCAGCAGCTTAGTGGCGGGGGGCTACAATGAGCAGTTCTTC; CDR3 protein: CASSLVAGGYNEQFF
J gene: TRBJ1-1; clone size: NA; V gene: TRBV6-1; D gene: NA; CDR3 DNA: TGTGCCAGCAGTGAACACAGCATGAACACTGAAGCTTTCTTT; CDR3 protein: CASSEHSMNTEAFF
J gene: TRBJ2-1; clone size: NA; V gene: TRBV3-1/TRBV3-2; D gene: TRBD2; CDR3 DNA: TGTGCCAGCAGCCAAGATCTTGGACTAGCCCTTCTGTTCTTC; CDR3 protein: CASSQDLGLALLFF
J gene: TRBJ2-3; clone size: NA; V gene: TRBV6-5; D gene: NA; CDR3 DNA: TGTGCCAGCAGTTACTCGAGAGTAGATACGCAGTATTTT; CDR3 protein: CASSYSRVDTQYF
J gene: TRBJ2-3; clone size: NA; V gene: TRBV5-4; D gene: TRBD2; CDR3 DNA: TGTGCCAGCAGCTTTGCGGGGGGTCCTCCAGATACGCAGTATTTT; CDR3 protein: CASSFAGGPPDTQYF
J gene: TRBJ1-6; clone size: NA; V gene: TRBV5-1; D gene: TRBD1; CDR3 DNA: TGCGCCAGCAGCTTTCGAGGGGGCGGGGATAATTCACCCCTCCACTTT; CDR3 protein: CASSFRGGGDNSPLHF
J gene: TRBJ2-7; clone size: NA; V gene: TRBV4-2; D gene: TRBD2; CDR3 DNA: TGTGCCAGCAGCCCCGGGACTAGCGGGGACGACGAGCAGTACTTC; CDR3 protein: CASSPGTSGDDEQYF
J gene: TRBJ2-1; clone size: NA; V gene: TRBV6-5; D gene: TRBD2; CDR3 DNA: TGTGCCAGCAGTTTGCCTAGCGGGGGGGCCAGGAATGAGCAGTTCTTC; CDR3 protein: CASSLPSGGARNEQFF
J gene: TRBJ2-3; clone size: NA; V gene: TRBV19; D gene: TRBD2; CDR3 DNA: TGTGCCAGTAGTAAGGGACTAGCGGGGCCCAACACAGATACGCAGTATTTT; CDR3 protein: CASSKGLAGPNTDTQYF
J gene: TRBJ2-1; clone size: NA; V gene: TRBV13; D gene: TRBD1; CDR3 DNA: TGTGCCAGCAGCACCTCATGGGACAGGGTTTACAATGAGCAGTTCTTC; CDR3 protein: CASSTSWDRVYNEQFF
J gene: TRBJ1-2; clone size: NA; V gene: TRBV27; D gene: NA; CDR3 DNA: TGTGCCAGCAGAACAACGATCGACAGGATTTCCAACTATGGCTACACCTTC; CDR3 protein: CASRTTIDRISNYGYTF
J gene: TRBJ2-1; clone size: few; V gene: TRBV11-2; D gene: TRBD1; CDR3 DNA: TGTGCCAGCAGCCCCGGGACAGAGATCTACAATGAGCAGTTCTTC; CDR3 protein: CASSPGTEIYNEQFF
J gene: TRBJ2-7; clone size: NA; V gene: TRBV6-5; D gene: TRBD1; CDR3 DNA: TGTGCTAGCGTCCGGGACAGGGCTTCCTACGAGCAGTACTTC; CDR3 protein: CASVRDRASYEQYF
J gene: TRBJ2-1; clone size: NA; V gene: TRBV3-1/TRBV3-2; D gene: TRBD1; CDR3 DNA: TGTGCCAGCAGCCAACAGACCGCCGGGACAGGGGACGGTGAGCAGTTCTTC; CDR3 protein: CASSQQTAGTGDGEQFF
J gene: TRBJ2-1; clone size: NA; V gene: TRBV3-1/TRBV3-2; D gene: TRBD1; CDR3 DNA: TGTGCCAGCAGCCTTTCGGGACAGGGAAATTATGAGCAGTTCTTC; CDR3 protein: CASSLSGQGNYEQFF
J gene: TRBJ1-1; clone size: NA; V gene: TRBV6-6; D gene: NA; CDR3 DNA: TGTGCCAGCAGCCCCCAGACAGGACCCATGAACACTGAAGCTTTCTTT; CDR3 protein: CASSPQTGPMNTEAFF
J gene: TRBJ2-5; clone size: NA; V gene: TRBV29-1; D gene: NA; CDR3 DNA: TGCAGCGTGGACTCGCCGGAGACCCAGTACTTC; CDR3 protein: CSVDSPETQYF
J gene: TRBJ2-7; clone size: NA; V gene: TRBV4-3; D gene: NA; CDR3 DNA: TGCGCCAGCAGCCAAGAATTGGAGAGACGCGAGCAGTACTTC; CDR3 protein: CASSQELERREQYF
J gene: TRBJ2-7; clone size: NA; V gene: TRBV29-1; D gene: NA; CDR3 DNA: TGCAGCGTTGCGGCAGGAACCTCCTACGAGCAGTACTTC; CDR3 protein: CSVAAGTSYEQYF
J gene: TRBJ1-1; clone size: NA; V gene: TRBV29-1; D gene: NA; CDR3 DNA: TGCAGCGTTGAATCCGTCGAAGCTTTCTTT; CDR3 protein: CSVESVEAFF
J gene: TRBJ2-3; clone size: NA; V gene: TRBV7-6; D gene: TRBD2; CDR3 DNA: TGTGCCAGCAGCTTGGTAGCGGGGGGACACACAGATACGCAGTATTTT; CDR3 protein: CASSLVAGGHTDTQYF
J gene: TRBJ2-1; clone size: once; V gene: TRBV6-5; D gene: TRBD2; CDR3 DNA: TGTGCCAGCACCCTGACTAGCGGACTTTCGAATGAGCAGTTCTTC; CDR3 protein: CASTLTSGLSNEQFF
J gene: TRBJ2-5; clone size: few; V gene: TRBV2; D gene: TRBD2; CDR3 DNA: TGTGCCAGCAGGCCCCATCAGGGAGGGGAGACCCAGTACTTC; CDR3 protein: CASRPHQGGETQYF
J gene: TRBJ2-3; clone size: NA; V gene: TRBV5-1; D gene: TRBD1; CDR3 DNA: TGCGCCAGCAGCTTGTTCCACAGGGGGTTGAGCACAGATACGCAGTATTTT; CDR3 protein: CASSLFHRGLSTDTQYF